This TCR beta chain originates from a study of beta chain features in type 1 diabetes. Study-wide results and caveats: Type 1 diabetes patients had TCRB CDR3s that were shorter (moderately but significantly so) in all four CD4+ subsets.

Isolated RNA was reverse transcribed in full, so expressed TCRB transcripts were sequenced. The repertoire was sequenced with immunoSEQ multiplex PCR; TCRdb's copy has only in-frame clones and lacks some. The sample carries hundreds of thousands of clones, 11% to 15% recorded once. With regard to this clone: What it binds is not known.

The germline CDR1 and CDR2 sequences are SGDLS and YYNGEE. V was clipped by 0 bases and J by 5 bases; unmatched bases: 8. The CDR3 totals 16 residues. This sequence originates from a man aged 18 to 35 with type 1 diabetes. The rearrangement links TRBV9 to TRBJ2-5; 9 nucleotides agree with TRBD1. The sequenced material came from naive CD4+ T cells from blood. The CDR3 nucleotides are TGTGCCAGCAGCGTAGCTACAGGACAGGGGTGGGAGACCCAGTACTTC. Its translation is CASSVATGQGWETQYF. The whole variable domain, filled in from reference TRBV9 and TRBJ2-5, reads DSGVTQTPKHLITATGQRVTLRCSPRSGDLSVYWYQQSLDQGLQFLIQYYNGEERAKGNILERFSAQQFPDLHSELNLSSLELGDSALYFCASSVATGQGWETQYFGPGTRLLVL.